A selection of T cell receptor beta chains follows, all from one sample in a study of blood T cell repertoires in COVID-19. Profiled with immunoSEQ multiplex PCR; TCRdb holds only in-frame clones, not every one. The data hold around 100,000 clones, with around 90% observed a single time. The sample consisted of peripheral blood. These receptors came from a human donor in a cohort sampled during active COVID-19. The CDR3 runs from the conserved cysteine through the conserved F or W.

V,CDR3
TRBV6-5,CASSYIGNQPQHF
TRBV24-1,CATSDPTSGRGNEQFF
TRBV27,CASSLTFYNEQFF
TRBV4-3,CASSQDLPGWYTEAFF
TRBV19,CASSIRGLNEQFF
TRBV19,CASSIGGGWAYEQYF
TRBV6-2/TRBV6-3,CASSRQGFTEAFF
TRBV5-6,CASSFNDYGYTF
TRBV9,CASSVALSTSGGNTGELFF
TRBV10-1,CASLWAGQGVDEQYF
TRBV29-1,CSVAGTGNQPQHF
TRBV5-4,CASSLERGTNEKLFF
TRBV24-1,CATGAWRDDSYNEQFF
TRBV24-1,CATSDFQNEQYF
TRBV28,CASSLGGSYEQYF
TRBV23-1,CASSQIRATQYF
TRBV7-2,CASSSRDRGYNEQFF
TRBV11-2,CASSLGRWQGPGGYTF
TRBV7-9,CASSRQESYGYTF
TRBV5-6,CASSLRREKLFF
TRBV5-6,CASSLASYNSPLHF
TRBV3-1/TRBV3-2,CASSPNRGNQPQHF
TRBV9,CASSVSSGGPHEQYF
TRBV6-6,CAIQGLGGELFF
TRBV28,CASTPNGAFSSYNEQFF
TRBV28,CASSLDPGGWDGYTF
TRBV7-2,CASSLRPDRAEAFF
TRBV9,CASSMRDRGLEQYF
TRBV3-1/TRBV3-2,CASSRHGTSGGLTGELFF
TRBV7-8,CASSLAERFRANVLTF
TRBV7-9,CASSPGGFDQPQHF
TRBV28,CASSPRGWRGIFAEAFF
TRBV27,CASSLLYPPGDRSYNEQFF
TRBV5-5,CASSLVGAPATYGYTF
TRBV6-5,CASSYYKGRMNTEAFF
TRBV5-4,CASSLMVTSTDTQYF
TRBV4-3,CASSQEGTGAGVQPQHF
TRBV4-3,CASSQEFQDYGYTF
TRBV18,CASSPRTGSYGYTF
TRBV27,CASSPSQGENEKLFF
TRBV19,CATSPGHLYEQYF
TRBV5-4,CASSSVLYNEQFF
TRBV4-1,CASSQARLSNQPQHF
TRBV29-1,CSARSGGARKEQYF
TRBV4-1,CASSQVTGSLNYGYTF
TRBV9,CASSAGGSSYNEQFF
TRBV4-3,CASSQAPLAGIGDTQYF